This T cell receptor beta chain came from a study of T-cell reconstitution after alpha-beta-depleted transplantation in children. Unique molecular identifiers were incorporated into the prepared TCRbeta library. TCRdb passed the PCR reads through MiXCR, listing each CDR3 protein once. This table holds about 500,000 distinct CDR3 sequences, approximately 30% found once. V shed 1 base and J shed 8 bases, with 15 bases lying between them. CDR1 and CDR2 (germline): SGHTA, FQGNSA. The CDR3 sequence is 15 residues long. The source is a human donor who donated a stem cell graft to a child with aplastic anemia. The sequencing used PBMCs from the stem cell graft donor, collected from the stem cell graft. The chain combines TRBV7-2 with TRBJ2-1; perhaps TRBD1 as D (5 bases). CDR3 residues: CASSLELQASHEQFF. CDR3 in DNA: TGTGCCAGCAGCTTAGAACTACAGGCCTCCCATGAGCAGTTCTTC.